This T cell receptor (beta chain) is from a study of shared clonotypes between healthy human individuals. Study summary: Sampling drew on donors who were two women and a few men aged 18 to 49.

The length of the CDR3 is 16 residues. Germline V gene sequence: CDR1 SGHTA, CDR2 FQGTGA. Sequenced by immunoSEQ multiplex PCR; TCRdb stores in-frame clones only, minus some. In the table there are fewer than 600,000 clones, 60% to 85% of which are singletons. A word on this clone: Mismatch with germline at one junction end may stem from a read error.

This sequence originates from a woman in her 40s in good health. Some clones in this sample may be carry-over from other donors' samples. This chain connects TRBV7-3 to TRBJ1-2, with 7 bases matching TRBD1. Sequenced material: PBMCs. The CDR3 loop is CASSPRGTATNNGYTF. DNA for the CDR3: TGTGCCAGCAGCCCCAGGGGGACAGCCACTAACAATGGCTACACCTTC.